This entry is about one T cell receptor (beta chain). Seattle's enrolled individuals joined amid active infection and were then monitored longitudinally. The sample originates from a study of blood T cell repertoires in COVID-19. Study summary: COVID-19 samples collected from the United States, Italy and Spain covered acute and convalescent phases. T cells, B-cell-depleted T cells, or PBMCs supplied cDNA or gDNA.

Original data processing: By means of reference gene primer amplification, nucleated cell counts were estimated. Produced via immunoSEQ multiplex PCR; TCRdb's table is partial and in-frame only. V and J calls and clone size are copied from that table; D and trimming were computed from the DNA. This sample has some 450,000 clones, with 88% found just once. This CDR3 has 14 residues. The germline V and J ends were trimmed by 6 bases and 0 bases, with 9 bases remaining between them. Germline values: CDR1 MNHEY, CDR2 SVGAGI. The genes are TRBV6-5 and TRBJ1-5; D is perhaps TRBD1 (5 bases). Sequences were obtained from peripheral blood. The sequence came from a woman between 45 and 60 years old with COVID-19, enrolled during active disease. The CDR3 reads CASRARDSNQPQHF. DNA for the CDR3: TGTGCCAGCAGGGCCAGGGATAGCAATCAGCCCCAGCATTTT.